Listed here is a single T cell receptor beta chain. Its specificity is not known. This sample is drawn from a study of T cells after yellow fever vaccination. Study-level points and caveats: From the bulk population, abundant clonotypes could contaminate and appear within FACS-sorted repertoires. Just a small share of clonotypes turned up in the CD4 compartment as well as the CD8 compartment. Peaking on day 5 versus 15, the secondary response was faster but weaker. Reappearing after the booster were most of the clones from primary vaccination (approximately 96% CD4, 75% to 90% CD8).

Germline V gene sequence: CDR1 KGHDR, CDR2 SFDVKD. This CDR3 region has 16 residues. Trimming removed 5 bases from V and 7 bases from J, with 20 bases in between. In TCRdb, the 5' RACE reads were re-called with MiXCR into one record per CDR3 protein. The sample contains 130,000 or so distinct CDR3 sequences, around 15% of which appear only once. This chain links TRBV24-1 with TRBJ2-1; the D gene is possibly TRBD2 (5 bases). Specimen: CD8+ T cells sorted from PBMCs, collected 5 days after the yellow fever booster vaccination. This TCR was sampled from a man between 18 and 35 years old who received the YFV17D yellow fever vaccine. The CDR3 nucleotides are TGTGCCACCAGTGCTATGGCGGGTCGGAACGGGAATGAGCAGTTCTTC. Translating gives CATSAMAGRNGNEQFF.